One and the same sample provided the 17 T cell receptor beta chains below, sequenced in a study of Ad26.COV2.S vaccination and SARS-CoV-2 variants. The assay was immunoSEQ multiplex PCR, and TCRdb's table has in-frame clones only and misses some. The table records some 390,000 clones, about nine tenths of them present only once. As to treatment: about 20 received Ad26.COV2.S at low or high dose, single or two shots; about 5 received placebo; per-sample allocation not given. The samples were gathered on day 63 after the first injection of vaccine or placebo. The sample consisted of peripheral blood, taken in a trial of Ad26.COV2.S vaccine versus placebo. Receptors were obtained from a person aged 18-65 years who received the Ad26.COV2.S COVID-19 vaccine or a placebo.

The gene calls are TRBV6-5 and TRBJ1-5, with D tentatively TRBD1 (5 bases). This CDR3 has 15 residues. V was cut by 0 bases and J by 3 bases, with 9 bases left in between. Germline CDR1 and CDR2: MNHEY and SVGAGI. The CDR3 sequence: CASSYSGGTNQPQHF. The CDR3, as DNA: TGTGCCAGCAGTTACTCTGGGGGAACCAATCAGCCCCAGCATTTT.

This clone was observed a single time. The rearrangement links TRBV7-2 to TRBJ2-2; TRBD2 might be the D (6 bases). V was shortened by 2 bases and J by 7 bases, with 11 bases between the two germline ends. In germline, CDR1 is SGHTA, CDR2 FQGNSA. This CDR3 has 14 amino acids. The CDR3 coding sequence is TGTGCCAGCAGCTTACTGATGGGGGGCGGGGAGCTGTTTTTT. Residues: CASSLLMGGGELFF.

This clone is a singleton in its sample. The CDR3 DNA sequence: TGTGCCAGCAGCCCAACCTGGGGCGAGCAGTACTTC. Translated, it gives CASSPTWGEQYF. The genes are TRBV7-9 and TRBJ2-7; D is ambiguous. Germline assignment: CDR1 SEHNR and CDR2 FQNEAQ (reference sequence). V was cut by 5 bases and J by 6 bases, with 11 bases left in between. The CDR3 spans 12 residues. The full variable domain, rest sourced from reference TRBV7-9 and TRBJ2-7, is DTGVSQNPRHKITKRGQNVTFRCDPISEHNRLYWYRQTLGQGPEFLTYFQNEAQLEKSRLLSDRFSAERPKGSFSTLEIQRTEQGDSAMYLCASSPTWGEQYFGPGTRLTVT.

The chain uses TRBV30 and TRBJ1-3, with a possible D match to TRBD1 (6 bases). The germline V and J ends were trimmed by 3 bases and 2 bases, with 8 bases remaining between them. CDR1 GTSNPN and CDR2 SVGIG come from the germline V gene (reference sequence). CDR3 length: 13 amino acids. CDR3 DNA: TGTGCCTGGAGGGCAGGGGCTGGAAACACCATATATTTT. It codes for CAWRAGAGNTIYF.

The CDR3 nucleotides read TGTGCCAGCAGTTTAGGGTCAGGAGTCTATGGCTACACCTTC. Its translation is CASSLGSGVYGYTF. The chain carries TRBV28 and TRBJ1-2, with unresolved D. V was pared by 2 bases and J by 4 bases, with 11 bases between. Germline CDR1 and CDR2: MDHEN and SYDVKM. The CDR3 covers 14 residues.

This chain connects TRBV3-1 (or the pseudogene TRBV3-2) to TRBJ2-5; D remains unclear. CDR1 LGHDT and CDR2 YNNKEL come from the germline V gene (reference sequence). The CDR3 is 11 amino acids. The germline V and J ends were trimmed by 10 bases and 6 bases, with 12 bases remaining between them. CDR3 coding DNA: TGTGCCACCCACGGCTGGAAGACCCAGTACTTC. Translating gives CATHGWKTQYF.

This clone showed up just once. The genes are TRBV27 and TRBJ2-3; 10 bases map to TRBD2. CDR3 length: 15 amino acids. Trimming took 5 bases from V and 8 from J; bases not matched to a gene: 10. Per germline, CDR1 MNHEY and CDR2 SMNVEV (reference sequence). Here the CDR3 reads CASSARTSGGGTQYF. In DNA, the CDR3 is TGTGCCAGCAGTGCCCGGACTAGCGGAGGGGGTACGCAGTATTTT.

The rearrangement joins TRBV5-4 to TRBJ2-5, with D unclear. The CDR3 has 13 residues. The germline V gene encodes CDR1 SGHNT and CDR2 YYREEE (reference sequence). The V end was cut by 3 bases, the J end by 7 bases, with 13 bases between. CDR3 DNA sequence: TGTGCCAGCAGCTCGACTCTTATGGGGACCCAGTACTTC. This gives the protein CASSSTLMGTQYF.

The rearrangement joins TRBV2 to TRBJ1-5, with D perhaps matching TRBD1 (5 bases). Germline lookup yields CDR1 SNHLY and CDR2 FYNNEI. The CDR3 spans 14 residues. V lost 4 bases, J lost 2 bases, and 9 bases lay in between. The CDR3 region has the DNA TGTGCCAGCAGTGGGTCGGGGGGCAATCAGCCCCAGCATTTT. Encoded protein: CASSGSGGNQPQHF.

The chain employs TRBV6-2 or TRBV6-3 and TRBJ2-5, with 11 bases fitting TRBD1. Unmatched junction bases numbered 6, after V lost 4 bases and J lost 5 bases. CDR1 and CDR2 (germline): MNHEY, SVGEGT. The CDR3 is 15 residues long. CDR3 region: CASSSGTGGWETQYF. CDR3 bases: TGTGCCAGCAGTTCCGGGACAGGGGGATGGGAGACCCAGTACTTC.

This sequence joins TRBV11-3 and TRBJ2-2; TRBD1 is a possible D gene (6 bases). CDR3 length: 13 amino acids. Trimming took off 3 bases at V and 6 bases at J, with 8 bases between the two ends. Germline-derived CDR1 and CDR2 are SGHNT and YENEEA. Here the CDR3 DNA reads TGTGCCAGCAGCTTGCCAGGGGCCGGGGAGCTGTTTTTT. Translating gives CASSLPGAGELFF.

This clone was seen many times. The chain links TRBV15 to TRBJ1-3, with D possibly being TRBD1 (5 bases). Per the germline V gene, CDR1 is LNHNV and CDR2 is YYDKDF (reference sequence). The CDR3 has 16 residues. V was clipped by 0 bases and J by 3 bases, with 12 bases between them. The CDR3 protein is CATSRERGIYGNTIYF. CDR3 in DNA: TGTGCCACCAGCAGAGAAAGGGGTATCTATGGAAACACCATATATTTT. The full variable domain, completed using reference TRBV15 and TRBJ1-3, is DAMVIQNPRYQVTQFGKPVTLSCSQTLNHNVMYWYQQKSSQAPKLLFHYYDKDFNNEADTPDNFQSRRPNTSFCFLDIRSPGLGDTAMYLCATSRERGIYGNTIYFGEGSWLTVV.

The gene calls are TRBV9 and TRBJ2-1; 7 nucleotides agree with TRBD2. Germline trimming cut 4 bases from V and 2 bases from J; bases unmatched to any gene: 6. Germline V CDR1 and CDR2: SGDLS, YYNGEE. CDR3 length: 15 residues. The CDR3 DNA sequence: TGTGCCAGCAGCACAGCTAGCGGCCCCTACAATGAGCAGTTCTTC. Residues: CASSTASGPYNEQFF.

This chain links TRBV6-2 or TRBV6-3 with TRBJ1-4, with D unresolved. Trimming pared 6 bases from V and 0 bases from J, leaving 14 bases between. This CDR3 comprises 16 residues. Germline CDR1 reads MNHEY; CDR2 reads SVGEGT. The CDR3 spells CASSPRAPATNEKLFF. The CDR3 DNA reads TGTGCCAGCAGCCCTCGGGCCCCTGCAACTAATGAAAAACTGTTTTTT.

The chain uses TRBV5-4 and TRBJ2-1, with TRBD2 matching 12 bases. J was trimmed by 8 bases and V by 2 bases; bases with no gene match: 8. The CDR3 has 16 amino acids. The germline CDR1 and CDR2 sequences are SGHNT and YYREEE (reference sequence). The CDR3 bases are TGTGCCAGCAGCTTCGGAGGACTAGCGGGGTCCCATGAGCAGTTCTTC. It encodes CASSFGGLAGSHEQFF.

The chain combines TRBV5-1 with TRBJ2-7; 10 bases fit TRBD1. Germline CDR1 is SGHRS and CDR2 is YFSETQ. There are 20 residues in the CDR3. Trimming cost V 0 bases and J 3 bases; bases outside gene matches: 18. CDR3 DNA sequence: TGCGCCAGCAGCTTGGGGAGCTCCGGGACAGGGGCTAGCGCCGGCTACGAGCAGTACTTC. Translating it yields CASSLGSSGTGASAGYEQYF.

The chain uses TRBV5-1 and TRBJ1-2; 7 bases are a match to TRBD1. This CDR3 has 16 amino acids. The V segment lost 3 bases and the J segment 2 bases; nucleotides outside the gene matches: 10. Per germline, CDR1 SGHRS and CDR2 YFSETQ. The CDR3 spells CASSSREIQGNYGYTF. The CDR3 DNA reads as TGCGCCAGCAGCTCTCGCGAAATACAGGGGAACTATGGCTACACCTTC.